These T cell receptor beta chains were read from a single sample in a study of T-cell memory formation after mild COVID-19. One entry per CDR3 protein, called by TCRdb with MiXCR from the 5' RACE reads. This sample has a few hundred thousand distinct CDR3 sequences; 20% to 25% occur once, and the top ten carry around 9%. The sample was PBMCs or a T cell subset sorted from them (not recorded which). The receptor set was obtained from an adult woman who had mild COVID-19 (a few samples of this study predate the infection). Cell type and time point are not known. Each CDR3 is given with its conserved first and last residue. The D gene is left open where the match is weak. The listing skips clone size in some rows; elsewhere it reads once, few, many or a size class.

size | D | J | length | V | CDR3 | DNA
. | TRBD1 | TRBJ2-7 | 16 | TRBV24-1 | CATSDSGQGHTYEQYF | TGTGCCACCAGTGATTCGGGACAGGGTCATACCTACGAGCAGTACTTC
few | . | TRBJ2-7 | 13 | TRBV12-3/TRBV12-4 | CASTSGGSYEQYF | TGTGCCAGCACCTCGGGTGGCTCCTACGAGCAGTACTTC
few | TRBD1 | TRBJ2-7 | 17 | TRBV12-3/TRBV12-4 | CASSAFGTGKSSYEQYF | TGTGCCAGCAGTGCTTTCGGGACAGGGAAAAGCTCCTACGAGCAGTACTTC
. | TRBD2 | TRBJ2-1 | 17 | TRBV10-3 | CAISGSGGALAYNEQFF | TGTGCCATCAGTGGGAGCGGGGGCGCCCTGGCCTACAATGAGCAGTTCTTC
few | TRBD1 | TRBJ1-1 | 14 | TRBV2 | CASGRGQGVAEAFF | TGTGCCAGCGGCCGGGGACAGGGGGTAGCTGAAGCTTTCTTT
. | . | TRBJ2-5 | 13 | TRBV30 | CAWSVGSGETQYF | TGTGCCTGGAGTGTAGGGTCAGGCGAGACCCAGTACTTC
few | . | TRBJ2-7 | 11 | TRBV6-2/TRBV6-3 | CASSQSESQYF | TGTGCCAGCAGTCAATCAGAGTCACAGTACTTC
. | . | TRBJ2-3 | 13 | TRBV20-1 | CSAMAGPTDTQYF | TGCAGTGCTATGGCGGGACCCACAGATACGCAGTATTTT
. | TRBD2 | TRBJ2-3 | 16 | TRBV5-1 | CASSLDGRAVTDTQYF | TGCGCCAGCAGCTTGGACGGGAGGGCCGTCACAGATACGCAGTATTTT
. | . | TRBJ1-5 | 14 | TRBV5-1 | CASSLRGDDQPQHF | TGCGCCAGCAGCTTGCGAGGGGATGATCAGCCCCAGCATTTT
. | . | TRBJ1-2 | 14 | TRBV20-1 | CSARVGPGRGGYTF | TGCAGTGCTAGAGTCGGCCCAGGCAGGGGTGGCTACACCTTC
. | TRBD1 | TRBJ1-2 | 12 | TRBV30 | CAWSPGTAGYTF | TGTGCCTGGAGCCCTGGGACAGCTGGCTACACCTTC
few | . | TRBJ2-3 | 15 | TRBV5-1 | CASSLPAGSTDTQYF | TGCGCCAGCAGCCTCCCAGCGGGTAGCACAGATACGCAGTATTTT
few | . | TRBJ2-5 | 12 | TRBV30 | CAWGVGAQTQYF | TGTGCCTGGGGGGTCGGGGCACAGACCCAGTACTTC
. | TRBD2 | TRBJ2-5 | 12 | TRBV6-5 | CASSYPGTRQYF | TGTGCCAGCAGTTACCCTGGGACTAGGCAGTACTTC
. | . | TRBJ1-1 | 15 | TRBV6-5 | CASSYSARDTTEAFF | TGTGCCAGCAGTTATTCCGCCCGGGACACCACTGAAGCTTTCTTT
few | TRBD2 | TRBJ2-7 | 14 | TRBV9 | CASSVGLAGVEQYF | TGTGCCAGCAGCGTAGGACTAGCGGGGGTCGAGCAGTACTTC
. | . | TRBJ2-4 | 15 | TRBV30 | CAWSPWRVAKNIQYF | TGTGCCTGGAGTCCCTGGAGGGTGGCCAAAAACATTCAGTACTTC
. | . | TRBJ2-7 | 16 | TRBV5-5 | CASSSKAYPSSNEQYF | TGTGCCAGCAGCTCCAAAGCGTACCCCTCGTCTAACGAGCAGTACTTC